This T cell receptor (beta chain) was obtained from a study of blood T cell repertoires in COVID-19. Study-wide context: Samples taken during acute and convalescent COVID-19 were collected in the United States, Italy and Spain.

The junction had 2 bases not matched to a gene; V was cut back by 5 bases and J by 4 bases. Germline V CDR1 and CDR2: SGHRS, YFSETQ. This CDR3 contains 14 residues. In the original processing: By means of reference gene primer amplification, nucleated cell counts were estimated. Only in-frame clones appear in the TCRdb table, and some are missing; sequencing was by immunoSEQ multiplex PCR. V and J calls plus clone size are reproduced from that table; the DNA served to infer D and trimming. The sample has under 300,000 clones, 80% to 90% seen once. Resolution of symptoms, clearance, or two negative PCRs was present in recovered Cohort 3 donors.

The TCR originated in a woman in her fifties or sixties who had recovered from COVID-19. This rearrangement joins TRBV5-1 to TRBJ2-3; 12 bases are shared with TRBD1. Sequencing was performed on PBMCs or T cells enriched from blood (not recorded which). The CDR3 coding sequence is TGCGCCAGCAGGGGACAGGGGGCATCAGATACGCAGTATTTT. Translating gives CASRGQGASDTQYF.